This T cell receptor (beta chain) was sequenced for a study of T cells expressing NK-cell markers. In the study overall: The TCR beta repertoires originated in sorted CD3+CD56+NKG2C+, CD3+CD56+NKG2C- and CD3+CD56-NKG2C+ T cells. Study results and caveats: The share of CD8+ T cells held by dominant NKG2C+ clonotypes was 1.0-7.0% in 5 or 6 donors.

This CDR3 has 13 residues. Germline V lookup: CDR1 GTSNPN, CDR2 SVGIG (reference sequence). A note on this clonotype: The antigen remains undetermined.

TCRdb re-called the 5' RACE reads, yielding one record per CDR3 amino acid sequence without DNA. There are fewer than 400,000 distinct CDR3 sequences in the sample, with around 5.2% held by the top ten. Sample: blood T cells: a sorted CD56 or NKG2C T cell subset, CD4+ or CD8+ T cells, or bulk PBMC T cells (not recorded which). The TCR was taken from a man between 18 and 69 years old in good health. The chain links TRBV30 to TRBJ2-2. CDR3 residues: CAWGGGNTGELFF.